This TCR beta chain was recorded in a study of T cells after yellow fever vaccination. This clonotype was detected only a few times. Its antigen is currently unknown. Study-wide results and caveats: A limited proportion of clonotypes was detected within both the CD4 and CD8 compartments.

This CDR3 contains 14 residues. CDR1 is DFQATT and CDR2 is SNEGSKA in the germline V gene (reference sequence). V was cut by 6 bases and J by 1 base, with 12 bases left in between. A universal primer site and UMIs were added as TCR cDNA was made by 5'RACE template switching. From the 5' RACE reads, TCRdb called clonotypes with MiXCR, one entry per CDR3 protein. The sample holds 350,000 to 550,000 distinct CDR3 sequences; roughly a sixth are singletons and the top ten take roughly a sixth. V and J are TRBV20-1 and TRBJ2-2, with a weak D call TRBD2 (5 bases). The receptor was derived from a man between 18 and 29 years old who received the YFV17D yellow fever vaccine. The specimen comprised PBMCs, sampled before the yellow fever booster vaccination. The CDR3 spells CSATAVENTGELFF. The CDR3, as DNA: TGCAGTGCCACAGCGGTCGAGAACACCGGGGAGCTGTTTTTT.